This T cell receptor (beta chain) was sequenced for a study of CD4 T cells in relation to SARS-CoV-2 and coronaviruses. The wider study: After about nine days of antigen culture, PBMC TCR beta CDR3s were sequenced.

The CDR3 is 15 amino acids. J lost 2 bases, V lost 0 bases, and 0 bases had no gene match. Germline lookup yields CDR1 SEHNR and CDR2 FQNEAQ (reference sequence). Using immunoSEQ multiplex PCR, the repertoire was profiled, and TCRdb retains in-frame clones only, with some absent. Among fewer than 25,000 clones, roughly 73% were seen once, and the ten largest hold about 16%. As to this clone: Its antigen is currently unknown.

The unexposed donors gave CD4+ T cells in about 2010-2019, prior to COVID-19. CD4+ T cells were isolated from the cells after around 10 days of culture. This receptor was taken from a human donor in good health. The V and J genes are TRBV7-9 and TRBJ1-1; 10 nucleotides align to TRBD1. The specimen sequenced was CD4+ T cells from PBMCs, cultured in vitro. CDR3 sequence (DNA): TGTGCCAGCAGCTTAGCGACAGGGGGCAACACTGAAGCTTTCTTT. Protein product: CASSLATGGNTEAFF.